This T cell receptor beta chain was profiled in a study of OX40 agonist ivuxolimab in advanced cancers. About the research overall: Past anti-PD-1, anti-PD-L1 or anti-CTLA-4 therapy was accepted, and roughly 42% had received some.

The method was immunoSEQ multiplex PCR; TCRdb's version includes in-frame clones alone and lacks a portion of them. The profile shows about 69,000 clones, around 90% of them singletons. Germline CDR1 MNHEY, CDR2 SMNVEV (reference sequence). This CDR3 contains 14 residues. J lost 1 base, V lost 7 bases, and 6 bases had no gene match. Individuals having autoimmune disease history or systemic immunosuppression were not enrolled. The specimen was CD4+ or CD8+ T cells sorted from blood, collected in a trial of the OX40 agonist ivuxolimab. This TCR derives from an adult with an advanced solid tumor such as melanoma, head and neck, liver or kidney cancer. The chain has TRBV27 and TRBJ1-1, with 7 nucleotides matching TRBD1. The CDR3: CASKTGTENTEAFF. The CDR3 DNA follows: TGTGCCAGCAAGACCGGGACAGAGAACACTGAAGCTTTCTTT.